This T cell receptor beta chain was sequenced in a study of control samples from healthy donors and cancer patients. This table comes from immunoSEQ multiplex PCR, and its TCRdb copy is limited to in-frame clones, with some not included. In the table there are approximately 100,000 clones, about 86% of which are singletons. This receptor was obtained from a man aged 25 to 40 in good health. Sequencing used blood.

CDR3 region: CASSLGPRLGGYTF. CDR3 nucleotides: TGTGCCAGCAGTCTCGGACCGCGCCTTGGGGGCTACACCTTC. The genes are TRBV28 and TRBJ1-2, with D unresolved. Germline V CDR1 and CDR2: MDHEN, SYDVKM. V lost 5 bases to trimming and J lost 8 bases, with 18 bases between them. This CDR3 has 14 residues.